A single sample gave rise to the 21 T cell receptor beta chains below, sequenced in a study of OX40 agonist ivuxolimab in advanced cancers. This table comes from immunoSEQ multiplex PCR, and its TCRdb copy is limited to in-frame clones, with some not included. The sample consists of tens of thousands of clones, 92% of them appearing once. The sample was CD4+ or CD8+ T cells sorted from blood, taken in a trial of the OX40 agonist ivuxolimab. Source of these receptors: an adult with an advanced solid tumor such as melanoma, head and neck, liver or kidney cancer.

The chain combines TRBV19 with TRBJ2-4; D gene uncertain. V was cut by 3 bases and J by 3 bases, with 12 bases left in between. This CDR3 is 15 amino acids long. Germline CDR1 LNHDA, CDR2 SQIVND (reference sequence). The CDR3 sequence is CASSISLSLKNIQYF. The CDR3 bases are TGTGCCAGTAGTATCTCTCTGAGCCTCAAAAACATTCAGTACTTC.

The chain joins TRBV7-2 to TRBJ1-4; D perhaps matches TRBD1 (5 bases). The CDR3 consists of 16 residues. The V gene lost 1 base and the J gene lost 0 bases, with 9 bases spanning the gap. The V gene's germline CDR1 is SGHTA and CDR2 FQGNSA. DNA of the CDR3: TGTGCCAGCAGCTTAGTAACAGGCACAACTAATGAAAAACTGTTTTTT. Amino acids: CASSLVTGTTNEKLFF.

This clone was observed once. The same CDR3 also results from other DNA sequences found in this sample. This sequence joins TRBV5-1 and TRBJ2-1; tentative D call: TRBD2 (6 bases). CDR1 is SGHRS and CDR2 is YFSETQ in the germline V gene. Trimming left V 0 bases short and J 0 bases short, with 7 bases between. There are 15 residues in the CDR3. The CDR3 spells CASSLEGGSYNEQFF. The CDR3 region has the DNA TGCGCCAGCAGCTTGGAGGGAGGCTCCTACAATGAGCAGTTCTTC.

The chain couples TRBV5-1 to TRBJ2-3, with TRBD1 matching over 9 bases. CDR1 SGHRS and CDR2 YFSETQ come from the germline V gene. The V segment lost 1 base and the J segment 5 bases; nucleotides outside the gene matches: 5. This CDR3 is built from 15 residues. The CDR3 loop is CASSLRQGGRDTQYF. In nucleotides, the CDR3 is TGCGCCAGCAGCTTGCGACAGGGGGGACGAGATACGCAGTATTTT.

As DNA, the CDR3 is TGTGCCAGCAGCCCCATCGGGGCTAGCGGAATCGCGAACACCGGGGAGCTGTTTTTT. Residues: CASSPIGASGIANTGELFF. The chain links TRBV7-9 to TRBJ2-2; 7 bases line up with TRBD2. The CDR3 spans 19 residues. V shed 5 bases and J 0 bases; nucleotides not matched to a gene: 15. Germline V gene data show CDR1 as SEHNR and CDR2 as FQNEAQ (reference sequence).

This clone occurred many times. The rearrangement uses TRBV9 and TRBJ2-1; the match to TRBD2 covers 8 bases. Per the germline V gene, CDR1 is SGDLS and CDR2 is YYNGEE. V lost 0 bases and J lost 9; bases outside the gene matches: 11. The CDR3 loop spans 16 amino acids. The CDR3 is CASSVDPGGPKGEQFF. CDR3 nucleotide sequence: TGTGCCAGCAGCGTAGATCCGGGAGGGCCCAAGGGTGAGCAGTTCTTC.

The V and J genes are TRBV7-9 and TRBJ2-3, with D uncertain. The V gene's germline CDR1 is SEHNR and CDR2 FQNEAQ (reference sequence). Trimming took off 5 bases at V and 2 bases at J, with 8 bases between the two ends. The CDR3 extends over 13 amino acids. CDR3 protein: CASSAPYTDTQYF. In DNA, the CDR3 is TGTGCCAGCAGCGCCCCCTACACAGATACGCAGTATTTT.

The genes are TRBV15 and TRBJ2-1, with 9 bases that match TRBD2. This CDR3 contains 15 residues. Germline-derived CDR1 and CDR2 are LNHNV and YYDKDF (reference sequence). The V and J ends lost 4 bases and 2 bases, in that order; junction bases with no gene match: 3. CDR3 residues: CATSTRTSAYNEQFF. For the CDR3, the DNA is TGTGCCACCAGCACCAGGACTAGCGCCTACAATGAGCAGTTCTTC.

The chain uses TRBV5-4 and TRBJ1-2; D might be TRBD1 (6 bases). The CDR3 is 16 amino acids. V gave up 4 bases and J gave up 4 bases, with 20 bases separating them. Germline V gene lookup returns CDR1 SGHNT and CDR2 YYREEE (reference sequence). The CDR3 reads CASSPQGRGFFYGYTF. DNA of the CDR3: TGTGCCAGCAGCCCACAGGGTAGGGGTTTCTTCTATGGCTACACCTTC.

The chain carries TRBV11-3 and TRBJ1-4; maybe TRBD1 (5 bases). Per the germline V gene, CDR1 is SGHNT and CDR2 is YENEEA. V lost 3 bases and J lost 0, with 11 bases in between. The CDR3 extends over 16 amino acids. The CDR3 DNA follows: TGTGCCAGCAGCTTTCGGGACGTTGCAACTAATGAAAAACTGTTTTTT. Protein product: CASSFRDVATNEKLFF.

The CDR3 loop is CASSLGETQYF. In DNA, the CDR3 is TGTGCCAGCAGTTTAGGAGAGACCCAGTACTTC. The chain is built from TRBV27 and TRBJ2-5; D gene uncertain. Germline V gives CDR1 MNHEY, CDR2 SMNVEV (reference sequence). The V end lost 2 bases, the J end lost 4 bases, and 2 bases lay between the germline ends. The CDR3 spans 11 residues.

CDR3 in amino acids: CASSQAVSLRETQYF. The CDR3 nucleotides read TGCGCCAGCAGCCAAGCGGTCTCCCTCCGAGAGACCCAGTACTTC. The chain recombines TRBV4-1 with TRBJ2-5; D uncertain. Germline CDR1 is MGHRA and CDR2 is YSYEKL. This CDR3 spans 15 amino acids. V lost 1 base and J 4 bases, leaving 13 bases between the germline ends.

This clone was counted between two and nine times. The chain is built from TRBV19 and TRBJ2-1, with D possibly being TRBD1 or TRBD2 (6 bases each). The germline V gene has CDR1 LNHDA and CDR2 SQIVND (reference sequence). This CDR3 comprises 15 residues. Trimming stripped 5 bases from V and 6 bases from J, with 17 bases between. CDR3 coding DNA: TGTGCCAGTAGTGTCTGGGGGGCGCTTACCAATGAGCAGTTCTTC. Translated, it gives CASSVWGALTNEQFF.

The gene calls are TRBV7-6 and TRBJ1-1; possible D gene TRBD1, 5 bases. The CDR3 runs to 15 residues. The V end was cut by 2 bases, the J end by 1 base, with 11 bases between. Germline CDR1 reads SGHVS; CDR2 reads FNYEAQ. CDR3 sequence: CASSLIRTRNTEAFF. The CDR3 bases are TGTGCCAGCAGCTTAATAAGGACAAGGAACACTGAAGCTTTCTTT.

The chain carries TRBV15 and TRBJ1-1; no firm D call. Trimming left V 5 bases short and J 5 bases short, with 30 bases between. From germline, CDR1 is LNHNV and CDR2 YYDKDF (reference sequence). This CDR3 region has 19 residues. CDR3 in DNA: TGTGCCACCAGCGACCCGGACGGGAACAGTGAAGTTCGGGATACTGAAGCTTTCTTT. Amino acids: CATSDPDGNSEVRDTEAFF.

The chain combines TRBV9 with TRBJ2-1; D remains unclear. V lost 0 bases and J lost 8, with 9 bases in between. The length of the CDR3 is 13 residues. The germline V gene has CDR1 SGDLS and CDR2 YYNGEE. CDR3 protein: CASSVARYDEQFF. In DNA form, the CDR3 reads TGTGCCAGCAGCGTAGCTCGGTACGATGAGCAGTTCTTC.

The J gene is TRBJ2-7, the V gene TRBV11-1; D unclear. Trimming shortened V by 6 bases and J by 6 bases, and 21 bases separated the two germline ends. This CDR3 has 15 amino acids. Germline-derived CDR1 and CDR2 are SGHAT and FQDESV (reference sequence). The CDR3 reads CASSLATFPDFEQYF. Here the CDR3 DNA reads TGTGCCAGCAGTTTGGCTACGTTTCCGGATTTCGAGCAGTACTTC.

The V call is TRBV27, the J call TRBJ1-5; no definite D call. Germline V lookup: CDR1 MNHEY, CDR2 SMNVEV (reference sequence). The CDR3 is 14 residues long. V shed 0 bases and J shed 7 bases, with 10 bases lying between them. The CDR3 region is CASSLSPGWQPQHF. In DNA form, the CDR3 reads TGTGCCAGCAGTTTATCCCCCGGGTGGCAGCCCCAGCATTTT.

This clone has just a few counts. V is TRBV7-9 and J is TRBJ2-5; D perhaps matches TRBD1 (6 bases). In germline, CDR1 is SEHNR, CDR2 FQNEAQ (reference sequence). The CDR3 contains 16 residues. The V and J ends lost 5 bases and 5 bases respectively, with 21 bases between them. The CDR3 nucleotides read TGTGCCAGCAGCCCATCAAAAGAACAGGGCGGGGAGACCCAGTACTTC. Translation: CASSPSKEQGGETQYF.

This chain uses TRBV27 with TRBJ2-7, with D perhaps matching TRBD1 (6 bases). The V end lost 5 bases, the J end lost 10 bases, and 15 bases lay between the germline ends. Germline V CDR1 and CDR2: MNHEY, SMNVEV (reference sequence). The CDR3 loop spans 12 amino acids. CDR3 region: CASSPLEGEQYF. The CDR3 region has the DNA TGTGCCAGCAGTCCCCTTGAGGGGGAACAGTACTTC.

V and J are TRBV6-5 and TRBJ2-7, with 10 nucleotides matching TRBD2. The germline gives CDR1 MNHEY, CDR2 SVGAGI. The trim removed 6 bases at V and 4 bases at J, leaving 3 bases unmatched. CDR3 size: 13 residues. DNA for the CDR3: TGTGCCAGCAGGTCTAGCGGGAGTTACGAGCAGTACTTC. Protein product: CASRSSGSYEQYF.